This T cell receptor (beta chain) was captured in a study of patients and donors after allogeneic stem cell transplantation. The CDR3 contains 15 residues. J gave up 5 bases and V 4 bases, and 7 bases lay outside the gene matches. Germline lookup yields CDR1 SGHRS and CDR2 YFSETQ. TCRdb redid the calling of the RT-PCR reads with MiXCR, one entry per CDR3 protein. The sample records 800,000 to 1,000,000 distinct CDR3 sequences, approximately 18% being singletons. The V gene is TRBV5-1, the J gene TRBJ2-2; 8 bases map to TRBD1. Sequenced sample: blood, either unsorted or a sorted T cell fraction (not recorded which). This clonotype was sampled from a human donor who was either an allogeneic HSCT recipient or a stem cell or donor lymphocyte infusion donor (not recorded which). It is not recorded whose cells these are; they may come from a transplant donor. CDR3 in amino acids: CASSGGTGWTGELFF. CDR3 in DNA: TGCGCCAGCAGCGGAGGGACAGGATGGACCGGGGAGCTGTTTTTT.